One and the same sample provided the 29 T cell receptor beta chains below, sequenced in a study of T cell changes during pregnancy in multiple sclerosis. Sequencing was performed with immunoSEQ multiplex PCR; in TCRdb, only in-frame clones are kept and a portion is missing. The table has about 40,000 clones, roughly 90% seen once. The starting material was CD8+ T cells from peripheral blood mononuclear cells, obtained in the first trimester of pregnancy. Receptor source: a female donor with multiple sclerosis, enrolled in a pregnancy study.

This clone was seen just once. The rearrangement joins TRBV6-5 to TRBJ1-6; D gene uncertain. CDR1 and CDR2 from the germline V gene are MNHEY and SVGAGI. The V gene lost 1 base and the J gene lost 10 bases, with 17 bases spanning the gap. This CDR3 has 16 amino acids. CDR3: CASSYFPGEGESPLHF. In nucleotides, the CDR3 is TGTGCCAGCAGTTACTTTCCCGGGGAGGGAGAATCACCCCTCCACTTT.

The V call is TRBV5-1, the J call TRBJ2-1, with TRBD1 as a possible D gene (6 bases). Trimming cost V 0 bases and J 2 bases, with 15 bases left between them. CDR1 is SGHRS, CDR2 YFSETQ, per germline. This CDR3 is built from 17 residues. The CDR3 DNA is TGCGCCAGCAGCTTGGAGGGGACATTGAATACCTACAATGAGCAGTTCTTC. It yields the protein CASSLEGTLNTYNEQFF. Supplemented by reference TRBV5-1 and TRBJ2-1, the full variable domain reads KAGVTQTPRYLIKTRGQQVTLSCSPISGHRSVSWYQQTPGQGLQFLFEYFSETQRNKGNFPGRFSGRQFSNSRSEMNVSTLELGDSALYLCASSLEGTLNTYNEQFFGPGTRLTVL.

The chain uses TRBV11-2 and TRBJ2-1, with 12 bases fitting TRBD2. The CDR3 consists of 18 residues. J gave up 8 bases and V 0 bases, and 11 bases lay outside the gene matches. Germline V lookup: CDR1 SGHAT, CDR2 FQNNGV. The CDR3 loop reads CASSLELAGGGVWHEQFF. The CDR3 region has the DNA TGTGCCAGCAGCTTAGAACTAGCGGGGGGAGGGGTTTGGCATGAGCAGTTCTTC.

This rearrangement joins TRBV10-3 to TRBJ2-7; perhaps TRBD1 as D (6 bases). Trimming left V 6 bases short and J 0 bases short, with 21 bases between. This CDR3 contains 17 residues. The germline V gene has CDR1 ENHRY and CDR2 SYGVKD. The CDR3 nucleotides are TGTGCCATCAGCGCAGGGCCCGGGGACACCTACTCCTACGAGCAGTACTTC. Translation gives CAISAGPGDTYSYEQYF.

The chain joins TRBV13 to TRBJ2-2; no clear D gene. The CDR3 has 12 amino acids. Trimming removed 5 bases at V and 6 bases at J, with 7 bases between. The germline gives CDR1 PRHDT, CDR2 FYEKMQ (reference sequence). The CDR3 region has the DNA TGTGCCAGCAGCCGGCGGCCCGGGGAGCTGTTTTTT. Residues: CASSRRPGELFF. The full variable domain, with the rest looked up from reference TRBV13 and TRBJ2-2, is AAGVIQSPRHLIKEKRETATLKCYPIPRHDTVYWYQQGPGQDPQFLISFYEKMQSDKGSIPDRFSAQQFSDYHSELNMSSLELGDSALYFCASSRRPGELFFGEGSRLTVL.

The V gene is TRBV15, the J gene TRBJ2-3; 10 bases fit TRBD2. V shed 8 bases, J shed 4 bases, and the junction held 15 bases outside the gene matches. The CDR3 is 17 amino acids. Germline loops: CDR1 LNHNV, CDR2 YYDKDF (reference sequence). The CDR3 DNA reads TGTGCCACCCAGGGAAGCAGCGGGGGGGCCGAGGCAGATACGCAGTATTTT. It codes for CATQGSSGGAEADTQYF.

The V and J genes are TRBV14 and TRBJ2-1, with D tentatively TRBD2 (6 bases). This CDR3 contains 14 residues. Germline CDR1 is SGHDN and CDR2 is FVKESK. V was shortened by 4 bases and J by 5 bases, with 12 bases between the two germline ends. CDR3 sequence reads: CASSPWASDNEQFF. The CDR3 nucleotides read TGTGCCAGCAGCCCGTGGGCTAGCGACAATGAGCAGTTCTTC.

This chain links TRBV9 with TRBJ2-2, with TRBD2 matching over 7 bases. V was pared by 0 bases and J by 6 bases, with 5 bases of the junction left unmatched. The V gene's germline CDR1 is SGDLS and CDR2 YYNGEE. This CDR3 has 15 amino acids. CDR3: CASSVAGGMSGELFF. The CDR3 nucleotides are TGTGCCAGCAGCGTAGCGGGGGGTATGTCCGGGGAGCTGTTTTTT. Full variable domain (missing parts from reference TRBV9 and TRBJ2-2): DSGVTQTPKHLITATGQRVTLRCSPRSGDLSVYWYQQSLDQGLQFLIQYYNGEERAKGNILERFSAQQFPDLHSELNLSSLELGDSALYFCASSVAGGMSGELFFGEGSRLTVL.

This chain links TRBV7-9 with TRBJ1-1; D gene ambiguous. V was pared by 5 bases and J by 5 bases, with 9 bases between. CDR3 length equals 12 residues. Per germline, CDR1 SEHNR and CDR2 FQNEAQ (reference sequence). CDR3 DNA sequence: TGTGCCAGCAGCGTGCGGGAGACTGAAGCTTTCTTT. Translation: CASSVRETEAFF.

The rearrangement uses TRBV5-5 and TRBJ2-5, with 8 bases lining up with TRBD1. The germline CDR1 and CDR2 sequences are SGHKS and YYEKEE (reference sequence). The ends lost 0 bases at V and 5 bases at J; junction bases unmatched: 6. The CDR3 runs 15 residues. For the CDR3, the DNA is TGTGCCAGCAGCTTGGGGACAGGGTCCCGGGAGACCCAGTACTTC. Its translation: CASSLGTGSRETQYF.

The chain carries TRBV7-6 and TRBJ1-6, with D maybe TRBD1 (6 bases). Germline CDR1 is SGHVS and CDR2 is FNYEAQ. The germline V and J ends were trimmed by 1 base and 8 bases, with 18 bases remaining between them. The CDR3 is 17 residues long. CDR3 coding DNA: TGTGCCAGCAGCTTAGTCCCTCAAGGCGGGGGGCATTCACCCCTCCACTTT. This sequence encodes CASSLVPQGGGHSPLHF.

The rearrangement links TRBV10-3 to TRBJ1-2; 7 nucleotides agree with TRBD1. CDR1 and CDR2 (germline): ENHRY, SYGVKD. This CDR3 contains 18 residues. J was trimmed by 6 bases and V by 2 bases; bases with no gene match: 18. The CDR3, as DNA: TGTGCCATCAGTGAGCTGGGGGGACAGCTGGTCGTTTTCGATGGCTACACCTTC. This sequence encodes CAISELGGQLVVFDGYTF.

This clone has only one observation. This chain joins TRBV19 and TRBJ2-3, with TRBD2 matching over 7 bases. Germline CDR1 and CDR2: LNHDA and SQIVND (reference sequence). This CDR3 has 15 residues. V shed 3 bases, J shed 4 bases, and the junction held 7 bases outside the gene matches. The CDR3 DNA reads TGTGCCAGTAGTATCCTAGCGGCTGGGGCAGATACGCAGTATTTT. This sequence encodes CASSILAAGADTQYF.

The chain is built from TRBV30 and TRBJ2-2; D is unresolved. CDR3 length: 13 residues. CDR1 and CDR2 from the germline V gene are GTSNPN and SVGIG (reference sequence). Deletions cut 1 base from V and 6 bases from J, with 9 bases between. CDR3 amino acids: CAWSDSFPGELFF. As DNA, the CDR3 is TGTGCCTGGAGTGACAGTTTTCCCGGGGAGCTGTTTTTT.

The CDR3 sequence is CASSVDGGVRHEQYF. The CDR3 nucleotides are TGTGCCAGCAGCGTAGACGGGGGGGTTCGTCACGAGCAGTACTTC. This chain links TRBV9 with TRBJ2-7; 8 bases agree with TRBD2. V lost 0 bases, J lost 5 bases, and 7 bases stayed unmatched. CDR3 size: 15 residues. Germline V gene sequence: CDR1 SGDLS, CDR2 YYNGEE. The full variable domain, with the rest looked up from reference TRBV9 and TRBJ2-7, is DSGVTQTPKHLITATGQRVTLRCSPRSGDLSVYWYQQSLDQGLQFLIQYYNGEERAKGNILERFSAQQFPDLHSELNLSSLELGDSALYFCASSVDGGVRHEQYFGPGTRLTVT.

The chain couples TRBV2 to TRBJ1-5; 8 bases agree with TRBD1. The length of the CDR3 is 20 residues. Germline CDR1 SNHLY, CDR2 FYNNEI. V gave up 7 bases and J gave up 0 bases; unmatched junction bases: 20. The CDR3 nucleotides are TGTGCCAGCACTGCAATATGGACAGGGTGGGGTGCGGATAGCAATCAGCCCCAGCATTTT. Protein sequence: CASTAIWTGWGADSNQPQHF.

The chain carries TRBV19 and TRBJ1-2; 7 bases fit TRBD1. The CDR3 totals 12 residues. V was clipped by 7 bases and J by 8 bases; unmatched bases: 7. The germline gives CDR1 LNHDA, CDR2 SQIVND (reference sequence). The CDR3 nucleotides are TGTGCCAGTACAATGACAGGGATGGGCTACACCTTC. This gives the protein CASTMTGMGYTF.

The rearrangement joins TRBV7-9 to TRBJ2-7, with 9 nucleotides matching TRBD1. The germline CDR1 and CDR2 sequences are SEHNR and FQNEAQ (reference sequence). V shed 5 bases and J 7 bases; nucleotides not matched to a gene: 9. This CDR3 has 14 residues. CDR3 sequence (DNA): TGTGCCAGCAGCCCGACGGGACAGGGATTTGAGCAGTACTTC. Residues: CASSPTGQGFEQYF.

V is TRBV27 and J is TRBJ2-7; D uncertain. The germline V gene encodes CDR1 MNHEY and CDR2 SMNVEV (reference sequence). The V end lost 3 bases, the J end lost 0 bases, and 12 bases lay between the germline ends. The CDR3 extends over 15 amino acids. CDR3 nucleotides: TGTGCCAGCAGTTTGGCGGCAGTTCCCTCCTACGAGCAGTACTTC. The encoded protein is CASSLAAVPSYEQYF.

The chain couples TRBV15 to TRBJ2-3, with 9 bases that match TRBD1. The CDR3 is 15 residues long. V dropped 4 bases and J dropped 7; count of bases not matched to a gene: 9. Germline-derived CDR1 and CDR2 are LNHNV and YYDKDF (reference sequence). The DNA for the CDR3 is TGTGCCACCAGCACACCGGGACAGGGTCTGTATACGCAGTATTTT. Translation gives CATSTPGQGLYTQYF. Full variable domain (missing parts from reference TRBV15 and TRBJ2-3): DAMVIQNPRYQVTQFGKPVTLSCSQTLNHNVMYWYQQKSSQAPKLLFHYYDKDFNNEADTPDNFQSRRPNTSFCFLDIRSPGLGDTAMYLCATSTPGQGLYTQYFGPGTRLTVL.

The chain combines TRBV5-1 with TRBJ2-3, with D unclear. The CDR3 is made up of 15 amino acids. Trimming cost V 1 base and J 4 bases, with 13 bases left between them. From germline, CDR1 is SGHRS and CDR2 YFSETQ. The CDR3 loop is CASSLLSSSSDTQYF. As DNA, the CDR3 is TGCGCCAGCAGCTTGTTATCCTCGTCGTCAGATACGCAGTATTTT. The full variable domain, rest sourced from reference TRBV5-1 and TRBJ2-3, is KAGVTQTPRYLIKTRGQQVTLSCSPISGHRSVSWYQQTPGQGLQFLFEYFSETQRNKGNFPGRFSGRQFSNSRSEMNVSTLELGDSALYLCASSLLSSSSDTQYFGPGTRLTVL.

The J gene is TRBJ1-2, the V gene TRBV5-1; D is possibly TRBD1 (5 bases). The CDR3 totals 12 residues. Trimming left V 5 bases short and J 6 bases short, with 11 bases between. Germline CDR1 and CDR2: SGHRS and YFSETQ. The CDR3 nucleotides are TGCGCCAGCAGTAGGGGTAAGGATGGCTACACCTTC. It translates to CASSRGKDGYTF.

This clone was found once. The genes are TRBV10-3 and TRBJ2-3; 8 bases align to TRBD2. CDR3 length: 18 residues. CDR1 and CDR2 (germline): ENHRY, SYGVKD. The V and J ends lost 0 bases and 3 bases, in that order; junction bases with no gene match: 11. The CDR3 protein is CAISESTFSGGATDTQYF. DNA for the CDR3: TGTGCCATCAGTGAGTCGACCTTTTCCGGGGGGGCGACAGATACGCAGTATTTT.

V and J are TRBV2 and TRBJ2-3; the D is unclear. The CDR3 is made up of 11 amino acids. Per the germline V gene, CDR1 is SNHLY and CDR2 is FYNNEI. The CDR3 loop reads CASPRTDTQYF. Here the CDR3 DNA reads TGTGCAAGCCCCAGAACAGATACGCAGTATTTT.

As for this clone: The DNA is left out, because the CDR3 cannot be placed on it with certainty; the CDR3 is given as TCRdb lists it. The chain is built from TRBV21-1 and TRBJ2-2; TRBD1 reflects the table's D call only, with no check against the DNA. TRBV21-1 is a pseudogene. Ends included, the CDR3 has 21 residues. CDR3 loop: CASSKVFRTGDYYCCTGELFF.

The gene calls are TRBV29-1 and TRBJ2-2; 16 bases fit TRBD2. With V trimmed by 3 bases and J by 0 bases, 4 bases remained unmatched. Germline V gene data show CDR1 as SQVTM and CDR2 as ANQGSEA. The CDR3 runs to 18 residues. The CDR3: CSVDLGTSGGANTGELFF. CDR3 coding DNA: TGCAGCGTTGATTTAGGGACTAGCGGGGGGGCGAACACCGGGGAGCTGTTTTTT.

The genes are TRBV6-4 and TRBJ1-1; D is unclear. Germline V CDR1 and CDR2: MRHNA, SNTAGT. V shed 8 bases and J shed 1 base, with 11 bases lying between them. The CDR3 runs to 13 residues. CDR3 nucleotides: TGTGCCAGCCAGTTGAGGGAGAACACTGAAGCTTTCTTT. Translated: CASQLRENTEAFF.

The genes are TRBV7-9 and TRBJ2-5; 7 bases align to TRBD2. V was clipped by 4 bases and J by 5 bases; unmatched bases: 13. The CDR3 sequence is 16 residues long. Germline assignment: CDR1 SEHNR and CDR2 FQNEAQ (reference sequence). Here the CDR3 reads CASSYLTTLADETQYF. The CDR3 nucleotides read TGTGCCAGCAGCTACCTAACGACTCTAGCGGACGAGACCCAGTACTTC.

Concerning this clone: At one boundary the junction diverges from the germline segment, which might be a read error. The chain links TRBV30 to TRBJ2-7; D is perhaps TRBD2 (5 bases). The CDR3 sequence is 14 residues long. CDR1 GTSNPN and CDR2 SVGIG come from the germline V gene (reference sequence). The CDR3 is CAWSVKLGSHEQYF. CDR3 sequence (DNA): TGTGCCTGGAGCGTTAAACTAGGCTCCCACGAGCAGTACTTC.